The 12 T cell receptor beta chains below were found in one sample sequenced in a study of post-analysis software for immune sequencing data. cDNA libraries for TCR beta contained unique molecular identifiers. A single record per CDR3 protein comes from TCRdb applying MiXCR to the PCR reads. This sample has about 820,000 distinct CDR3 sequences, with approximately 57% found just once. Their recognized antigens are unknown. The study's findings and limits: Roughly five TRBV segments were more frequent in patients than controls; TRBV5-6, TRBV5-1 and TRBV20-1 belonged to this group.

Input material: blood. These TCRs come from a girl under 18 with multiple sclerosis.

This chain links TRBV29-1 with TRBJ2-1, with 12 bases aligning to TRBD2. From germline, CDR1 is SQVTM and CDR2 ANQGSEA. The CDR3 is made up of 13 amino acids. The V gene end was trimmed by 7 bases and the J gene end by 5 bases; junction bases not matched to a gene: 3. CDR3: CSAGLAGNNEQFF. CDR3 sequence (DNA): TGCAGCGCAGGACTAGCGGGGAACAATGAGCAGTTCTTC.

The CDR3 loop reads CSAGQAGEGAEAFF. Here the CDR3 DNA reads TGCAGCGCGGGACAGGCGGGTGAAGGCGCTGAAGCTTTCTTT. The rearrangement uses TRBV29-1 and TRBJ1-1, with 8 positions matching TRBD1. Germline lookup yields CDR1 SQVTM and CDR2 ANQGSEA. V shed 7 bases, J shed 6 bases, and the junction held 13 bases outside the gene matches. The CDR3 runs to 14 residues.

The chain combines TRBV13 with TRBJ2-1; 11 bases match TRBD1. The CDR3 loop spans 15 amino acids. Germline CDR1 reads PRHDT; CDR2 reads FYEKMQ (reference sequence). The J segment lost 8 bases and the V segment lost 5 bases, leaving 8 bases of the junction unmatched. The CDR3 sequence is CASSRTRTGGYEQFF. DNA of the CDR3: TGTGCCAGCAGCCGAACTAGGACAGGGGGCTATGAGCAGTTCTTC.

This chain's CDR3 is CASSWAGAVPHNEQFF. Here the CDR3 DNA reads TGTGCCAGCAGTTGGGCCGGGGCAGTCCCTCACAATGAGCAGTTCTTC. The V gene is TRBV7-6, the J gene TRBJ2-1; D may match TRBD1 or TRBD2 (5 bases each). Germline-derived CDR1 and CDR2 are SGHVS and FNYEAQ. There are 16 residues in the CDR3. Trimming left V 6 bases short and J 5 bases short, with 20 bases between.

The chain joins TRBV18 to TRBJ2-1; TRBD2 agrees at 9 bases. The junction had 5 bases not matched to a gene; V was cut back by 3 bases and J by 2 bases. This CDR3 is 16 amino acids long. The germline gives CDR1 KGHSH, CDR2 LQKENI. CDR3 protein: CASSPGAGGPYNEQFF. In DNA form, the CDR3 reads TGTGCCAGCTCACCGGGAGCGGGAGGCCCCTACAATGAGCAGTTCTTC. The complete variable domain, with remaining parts taken from reference TRBV18 and TRBJ2-1, reads NAGVMQNPRHLVRRRGQEARLRCSPMKGHSHVYWYRQLPEEGLKFMVYLQKENIIDESGMPKERFSAEFPKEGPSILRIQQVVRGDSAAYFCASSPGAGGPYNEQFFGPGTRLTVL.

The chain links TRBV7-9 to TRBJ2-7; 8 bases fit TRBD1. With 4 bases clipped from V and 5 bases from J, the junction kept 1 base outside the gene matches. CDR1 is SEHNR, CDR2 FQNEAQ, per germline (reference sequence). The CDR3 has 12 residues. CDR3 DNA sequence: TGTGCCAGCAGCTCGACAGGGGACGAGCAGTACTTC. Protein sequence: CASSSTGDEQYF.

The chain is built from TRBV14 and TRBJ2-3; D gene ambiguous. This CDR3 spans 14 amino acids. The V gene lost 6 bases and the J gene lost 2 bases, with 12 bases spanning the gap. The germline V gene has CDR1 SGHDN and CDR2 FVKESK. In nucleotides, the CDR3 is TGTGCCAGCAGGTTCAATTACGCCACAGATACGCAGTATTTT. Translating it yields CASRFNYATDTQYF.

The V gene is TRBV29-1, the J gene TRBJ2-7; 9 bases are a match to TRBD1. The J call may be wrong; the DNA end is better matched by TRBJ2-4. Germline CDR1 is SQVTM and CDR2 is ANQGSEA. CDR3 size: 13 residues. CDR3 sequence: CSVSTGGWGIQYF. CDR3 nucleotide sequence: TGCAGCGTTTCTACAGGGGGCTGGGGCATTCAGTACTTC.

The chain has TRBV20-1 and TRBJ1-2; possibly TRBD1 for D (6 bases). This CDR3 has 14 residues. CDR1 and CDR2 (germline): DFQATT, SNEGSKA (reference sequence). V lost 3 bases and J 8 bases, leaving 19 bases between the germline ends. The CDR3 loop reads CSASVDSLRRGYTF. CDR3 coding DNA: TGCAGTGCTAGCGTGGACAGTCTCAGGCGAGGCTACACCTTC.

The chain carries TRBV20-1 and TRBJ2-1; D possibly uses TRBD1 or TRBD2 (5 bases each). The CDR3 extends over 17 amino acids. V was clipped by 3 bases and J by 8 bases, with 26 bases between them. CDR1 is DFQATT, CDR2 SNEGSKA, per germline (reference sequence). The DNA of the CDR3 is TGCAGTGCTAGTCGTATCTGGGGGAGCAGGATCGAGGATGAGCAGTTCTTC. Residues: CSASRIWGSRIEDEQFF.

This chain connects TRBV12-3 or TRBV12-4 to TRBJ1-2; D gene uncertain. There are 14 residues in the CDR3. Trimming took 6 bases from V and 3 from J, leaving 14 bases between them. The CDR3 loop reads CASSPDTRYYGYTF. CDR3 sequence (DNA): TGTGCCAGCAGCCCTGACACTCGCTACTATGGCTACACCTTC.

The chain joins TRBV12-3 or TRBV12-4 to TRBJ2-1, with D hard to call. V was pared by 5 bases and J by 6 bases, with 11 bases between. CDR3 length equals 13 residues. CDR3 sequence: CASSPTGGNEQFF. DNA for the CDR3: TGTGCCAGCAGTCCTACGGGTGGCAATGAGCAGTTCTTC.